These T cell receptor beta chains were read from a single sample in a study of CD8+ T cells in alopecia areata. Produced via immunoSEQ multiplex PCR; TCRdb's table is partial and in-frame only. The sample has some 110,000 clones, 55% to 65% seen once. The material sequenced was CD4+ T cells sorted from blood. The receptors were gathered from a human donor in good health. Each CDR3 is given with its conserved first and last residue. The D gene is left open where the match is weak. Rows give clone size only sometimes, using once, few, many, or a class for an expanded clone.

TRBJ1-5,TRBV30,-,few,CAWSQTNPYSNQPQHF,TGTGCCTGGAGTCAGACGAATCCTTATAGCAATCAGCCCCAGCATTTT
TRBJ1-1,TRBV30,-,-,CARTPGIMNTEAFF,TGTGCCAGGACCCCAGGGATCATGAACACTGAAGCTTTCTTT
TRBJ1-1,TRBV5-1,-,-,CASSLDAGTWSEAFF,TGCGCCAGCAGCTTGGATGCAGGAACATGGTCTGAAGCTTTCTTT
TRBJ1-1,TRBV11-2,-,once,CASSLDRSRVTEAFF,TGTGCCAGCAGCTTAGATCGAAGCAGGGTCACTGAAGCTTTCTTT
TRBJ2-7,TRBV18,-,-,CASSGDTTYEQYF,TGTGCCAGCTCTGGGGACACCACCTACGAGCAGTACTTC
TRBJ1-1,TRBV7-9,-,-,CASSPSDTEAFF,TGTGCCAGCAGCCCGTCGGACACTGAAGCTTTCTTT
TRBJ2-1,TRBV4-2,-,-,CASSATPLDEQFF,TGTGCCAGCAGCGCGACTCCCCTCGATGAGCAGTTCTTC
TRBJ1-6,TRBV13,-,-,CASSSGGRGYNSPLHF,TGTGCCAGCAGCTCCGGGGGGAGGGGCTATAATTCACCCCTCCACTTT
TRBJ1-1,TRBV7-8,-,once,CASSLSGTGTEAFF,TGTGCCAGCAGCTTGAGCGGCACGGGGACTGAAGCTTTCTTT
TRBJ2-4,TRBV23-1,-,-,CASSGSKNIQYF,TGCGCCAGCAGTGGGTCCAAAAACATTCAGTACTTC
TRBJ2-5,TRBV2,TRBD2,-,CAGVSGLQETQYF,TGTGCCGGCGTTAGCGGGCTTCAAGAGACCCAGTACTTC
TRBJ2-7,TRBV5-1,TRBD1,-,CASSYGTGGIYEQYF,TGCGCCAGCAGTTACGGGACAGGGGGTATTTACGAGCAGTACTTC
TRBJ1-2,TRBV5-1,-,once,CASSFGDLNYGYTF,TGCGCCAGCAGCTTCGGGGACCTGAACTATGGCTACACCTTC
TRBJ1-1,TRBV7-2,-,few,CASSLRGGSGTEAFF,TGTGCCAGCAGCTTAAGGGGGGGGTCTGGGACTGAAGCTTTCTTT
TRBJ1-2,TRBV30,-,-,CAWKRTANYGYTF,TGTGCCTGGAAGCGGACAGCTAACTATGGCTACACCTTC
TRBJ2-7,TRBV7-2,-,few,CASSLERTARGQYF,TGTGCCAGCAGCTTAGAACGGACAGCCCGGGGGCAGTACTTC
TRBJ2-5,TRBV7-9,-,-,CASSPGRPLFETQYF,TGTGCCAGCAGCCCAGGGAGGCCCCTCTTCGAGACCCAGTACTTC
TRBJ1-5,TRBV30,-,-,CAWSVFGRSNQPQHF,TGTGCCTGGAGTGTGTTTGGAAGGAGCAATCAGCCCCAGCATTTT
TRBJ1-2,TRBV29-1,TRBD1,-,CSVDRDRNYGYTF,TGCAGCGTTGATAGGGACAGGAACTATGGCTACACCTTC
TRBJ2-1,TRBV5-1,-,-,CASSDGTPNNEQFF,TGCGCCAGCAGCGACGGGACTCCGAACAATGAGCAGTTCTTC
TRBJ2-1,TRBV5-4,-,-,CASSLRPEGYNEQFF,TGTGCCAGCAGCCTCAGGCCCGAGGGGTACAATGAGCAGTTCTTC
TRBJ2-5,TRBV25-1,-,-,CASSAKVTQYF,TGTGCCAGCAGTGCTAAGGTGACCCAGTACTTC
TRBJ2-2,TRBV2,-,many,CASSQGRGELFF,TGTGCCAGCAGCCAGGGACGAGGGGAGCTGTTTTTT
TRBJ2-3,TRBV29-1,-,-,CSVDDGSTDTQYF,TGCAGCGTTGATGACGGAAGCACAGATACGCAGTATTTT
TRBJ2-7,TRBV5-1,TRBD2,-,CASSLVSSGGIYEQYF,TGCGCCAGCAGCTTGGTGTCTAGCGGGGGGATCTACGAGCAGTACTTC
TRBJ2-7,TRBV6-5,-,-,CASSSRGDEQYF,TGTGCCAGCAGTTCCAGGGGAGACGAGCAGTACTTC
TRBJ2-1,TRBV9,-,-,CASSVVGKSNEQFF,TGTGCCAGCAGCGTTGTAGGCAAGAGCAATGAGCAGTTCTTC
TRBJ2-4,TRBV7-9,-,-,CASSQSLAKNIQYF,TGTGCCAGCAGCCAAAGCTTAGCCAAAAACATTCAGTACTTC
TRBJ1-5,TRBV30,-,-,CAWSVEAGQPQHF,TGTGCCTGGAGTGTAGAGGCGGGTCAGCCCCAGCATTTT
TRBJ2-6,TRBV29-1,-,once,CSVQLSGANVLTF,TGCAGCGTTCAATTATCTGGGGCCAACGTCCTGACTTTC
TRBJ1-5,TRBV29-1,-,few,CSVEDGGGESQPQHF,TGCAGCGTTGAAGATGGGGGGGGCGAGAGTCAGCCCCAGCATTTT
TRBJ2-3,TRBV7-2,TRBD2,-,CASSTTGTRGTDTQYF,TGTGCCAGCAGCACGACCGGGACTAGGGGCACAGATACGCAGTATTTT
TRBJ2-5,TRBV5-1,-,few,CASSLGLQETQYF,TGCGCCAGCAGCTTGGGACTCCAAGAGACCCAGTACTTC
TRBJ2-3,TRBV5-1,-,-,CASSLTGTDTQYF,TGCGCCAGCAGCTTGACAGGGACAGATACGCAGTATTTT
TRBJ2-7,TRBV30,-,-,CAWSRRGVRYEQYF,TGTGCCTGGAGTCGGCGGGGTGTACGGTACGAGCAGTACTTC
TRBJ1-3,TRBV10-3,TRBD1,-,CAISPTGDSGNTIYF,TGTGCCATCAGTCCTACAGGGGACTCTGGAAACACCATATATTTT
TRBJ1-5,TRBV27,-,-,CASSPSDSQWAQHF,TGTGCCAGCAGTCCCTCGGACAGCCAATGGGCCCAGCATTTT
TRBJ2-7,TRBV6-1,-,-,CASKGHSSYEQYF,TGTGCCAGCAAAGGCCACAGCTCCTACGAGCAGTACTTC
TRBJ1-2,TRBV7-8,TRBD1,few,CASSRRSGGFGYTF,TGTGCCAGCAGCCGCCGGTCAGGGGGCTTTGGCTACACCTTC
TRBJ2-2,TRBV7-9,-,-,CASSLGQRHTGELFF,TGTGCCAGCAGCCTGGGCCAGCGTCACACCGGGGAGCTGTTTTTT